One TCR beta chain is described in this entry. Per germline, CDR1 MNHNY and CDR2 SVGAGI (reference sequence). Trimming took 8 bases from V and 6 from J, leaving 8 bases between them. The CDR3 loop spans 11 amino acids. This specimen comes from a study of OX40 agonist ivuxolimab in advanced cancers. The method was immunoSEQ multiplex PCR; TCRdb's version includes in-frame clones alone and lacks a portion of them. The sample includes 80,000 or so clones, 85% of them seen just once. This sequence was found in an adult with an advanced solid tumor such as melanoma, head and neck, liver or kidney cancer. The sequences come from CD4+ or CD8+ T cells sorted from blood, collected in a trial of the OX40 agonist ivuxolimab. The rearrangement uses TRBV6-6 and TRBJ1-5; D not resolved. The CDR3 here is CASGRTQPQHF. The DNA of the CDR3 is TGTGCCAGCGGCCGGACTCAGCCCCAGCATTTT.